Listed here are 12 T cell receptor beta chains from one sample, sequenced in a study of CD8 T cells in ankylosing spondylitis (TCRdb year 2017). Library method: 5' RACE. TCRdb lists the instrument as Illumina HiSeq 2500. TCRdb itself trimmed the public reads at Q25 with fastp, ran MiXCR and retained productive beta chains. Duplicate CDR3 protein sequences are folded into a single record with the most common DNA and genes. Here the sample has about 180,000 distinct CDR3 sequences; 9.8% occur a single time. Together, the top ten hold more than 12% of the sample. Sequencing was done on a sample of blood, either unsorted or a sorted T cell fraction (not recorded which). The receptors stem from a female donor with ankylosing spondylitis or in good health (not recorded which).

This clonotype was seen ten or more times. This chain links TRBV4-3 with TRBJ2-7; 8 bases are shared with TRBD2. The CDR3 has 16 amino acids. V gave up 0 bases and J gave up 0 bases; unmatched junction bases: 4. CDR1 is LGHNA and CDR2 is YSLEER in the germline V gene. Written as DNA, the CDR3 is TGCGCCAGCAGCCAAGATTTGCGGGAGGACTCCTACGAGCAGTACTTC. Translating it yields CASSQDLREDSYEQYF.

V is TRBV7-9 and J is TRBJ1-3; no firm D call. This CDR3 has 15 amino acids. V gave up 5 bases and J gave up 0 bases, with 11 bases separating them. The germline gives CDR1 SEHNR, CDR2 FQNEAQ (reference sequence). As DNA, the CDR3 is TGTGCCAGCAGCCCCTCATCCCTCTCTGGAAACACCATATATTTT. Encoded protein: CASSPSSLSGNTIYF. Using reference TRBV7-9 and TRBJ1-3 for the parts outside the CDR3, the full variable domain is DTGVSQNPRHKITKRGQNVTFRCDPISEHNRLYWYRQTLGQGPEFLTYFQNEAQLEKSRLLSDRFSAERPKGSFSTLEIQRTEQGDSAMYLCASSPSSLSGNTIYFGEGSWLTVV.

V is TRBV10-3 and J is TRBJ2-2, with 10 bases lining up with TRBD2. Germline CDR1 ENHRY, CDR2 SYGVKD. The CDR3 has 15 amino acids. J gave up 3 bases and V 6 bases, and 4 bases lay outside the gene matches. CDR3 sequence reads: CAIRGLAGDTGELFF. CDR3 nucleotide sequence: TGTGCCATCAGGGGGCTAGCGGGAGACACCGGGGAGCTGTTTTTT.

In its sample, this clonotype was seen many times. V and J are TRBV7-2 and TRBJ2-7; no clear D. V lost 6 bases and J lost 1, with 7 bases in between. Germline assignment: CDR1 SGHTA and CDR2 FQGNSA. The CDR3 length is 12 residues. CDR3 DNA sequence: TGTGCCAGCAGTTTTAGGTCCTACGAGCAGTACTTC. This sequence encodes CASSFRSYEQYF.

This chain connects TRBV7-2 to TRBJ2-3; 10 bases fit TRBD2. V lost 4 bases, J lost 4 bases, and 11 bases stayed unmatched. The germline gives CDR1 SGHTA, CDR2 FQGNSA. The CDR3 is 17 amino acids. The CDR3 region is CASSSLAGRPNPDTQYF. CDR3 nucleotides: TGTGCCAGCAGCTCACTAGCGGGACGGCCGAACCCAGATACGCAGTATTTT.

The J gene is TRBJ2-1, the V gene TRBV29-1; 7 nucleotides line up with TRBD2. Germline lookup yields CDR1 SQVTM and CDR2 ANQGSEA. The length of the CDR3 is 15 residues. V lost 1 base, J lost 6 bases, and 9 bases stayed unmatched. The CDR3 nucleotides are TGCAGCGTTGAAGGGGGCGGGAGTCGGAGCAATGAGCAGTTCTTC. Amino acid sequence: CSVEGGGSRSNEQFF.

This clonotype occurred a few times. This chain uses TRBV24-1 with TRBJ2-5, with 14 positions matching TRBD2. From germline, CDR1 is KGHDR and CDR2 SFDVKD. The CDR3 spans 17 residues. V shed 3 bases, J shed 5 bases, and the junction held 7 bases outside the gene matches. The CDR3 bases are TGTGCCACCAGTGATCCCGGGACTAGCGGGAGCGAGGAGACCCAGTACTTC. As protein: CATSDPGTSGSEETQYF.

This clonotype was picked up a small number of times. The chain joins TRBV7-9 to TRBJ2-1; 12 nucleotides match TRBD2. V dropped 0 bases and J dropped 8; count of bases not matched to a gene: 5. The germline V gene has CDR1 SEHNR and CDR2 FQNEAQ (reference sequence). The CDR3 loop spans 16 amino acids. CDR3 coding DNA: TGTGCCAGCAGCTTAGCGGGACTAGCGGGCAGGGATGAGCAGTTCTTC. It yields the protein CASSLAGLAGRDEQFF.

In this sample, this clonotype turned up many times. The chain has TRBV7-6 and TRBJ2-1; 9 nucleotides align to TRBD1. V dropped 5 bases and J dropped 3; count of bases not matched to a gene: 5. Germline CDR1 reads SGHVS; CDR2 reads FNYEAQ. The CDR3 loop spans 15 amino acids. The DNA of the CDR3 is TGTGCCAGCAGCCCAAGGACAGGGGTCTACAATGAGCAGTTCTTC. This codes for CASSPRTGVYNEQFF.

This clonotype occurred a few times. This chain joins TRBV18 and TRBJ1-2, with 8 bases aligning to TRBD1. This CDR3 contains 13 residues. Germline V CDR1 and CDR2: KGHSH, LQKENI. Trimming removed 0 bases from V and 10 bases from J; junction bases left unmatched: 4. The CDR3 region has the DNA TGTGCCAGCTCACCACCGGGACAGGTCGCCTACACCTTC. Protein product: CASSPPGQVAYTF.

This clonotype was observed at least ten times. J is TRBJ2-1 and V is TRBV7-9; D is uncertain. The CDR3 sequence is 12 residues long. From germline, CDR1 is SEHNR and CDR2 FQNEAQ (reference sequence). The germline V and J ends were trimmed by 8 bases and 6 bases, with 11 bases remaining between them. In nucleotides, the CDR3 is TGTGCCAGCGGAATGGGTTTCAATGAGCAGTTCTTC. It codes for CASGMGFNEQFF.

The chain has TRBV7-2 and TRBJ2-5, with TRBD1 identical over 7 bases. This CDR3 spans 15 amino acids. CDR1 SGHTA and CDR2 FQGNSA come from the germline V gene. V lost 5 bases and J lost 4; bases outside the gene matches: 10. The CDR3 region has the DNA TGTGCCAGCAGCCCGGGACAGCGTATCCGAGAGACCCAGTACTTC. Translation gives CASSPGQRIRETQYF.